The 2 T cell receptor beta chains listed next were all sequenced from one sample in a study of T-cell memory formation after mild COVID-19. MiXCR, applied by TCRdb to the 5' RACE reads, yields one record per CDR3 protein. The sample yields hundreds of thousands of distinct CDR3 sequences, roughly 17% seen once. The sequenced sample consisted of PBMCs or a T cell subset sorted from them (not recorded which). Receptor source: a young man who had mild COVID-19 (a few samples of this study predate the infection). Cell type and time point are not known.

The chain joins TRBV2 to TRBJ1-1; unclear D gene. Trimming removed 11 bases at V and 4 bases at J, with 17 bases between. The CDR3 spans 13 residues. Germline-derived CDR1 and CDR2 are SNHLY and FYNNEI. The CDR3 bases are TGTGCCTCTATCCGGGAGTTTGGCACTGAAGCTTTCTTT. Translated, it gives CASIREFGTEAFF. Together with reference TRBV2 and TRBJ1-1, the CDR3 gives the full variable domain: EPEVTQTPSHQVTQMGQEVILRCVPISNHLYFYWYRQILGQKVEFLVSFYNNEISEKSEIFDDQFSVERPDGSNFTLKIRSTKLEDSAMYFCASIREFGTEAFFGQGTRLTVV.

This clonotype was recorded a few times. This chain uses TRBV4-2 with TRBJ2-5; D might be TRBD2 (6 bases). Between the trimmed V and J ends, which lost 0 bases and 7 bases, there was a span of 15 bases. The germline V gene has CDR1 LGHNA and CDR2 YNFKEQ. This CDR3 comprises 15 residues. CDR3 nucleotide sequence: TGTGCCAGCAGCCAAGAGGGCCCGGCGGGGTTGACCCAGTACTTC. Translated: CASSQEGPAGLTQYF.